This record covers a single T cell receptor (beta chain). Some clones are missing from TCRdb's copy, which holds only in-frame ones; the method was immunoSEQ multiplex PCR. The profile shows about 80,000 clones, 89% of them singletons. This record comes from a study of T cell changes during pregnancy in multiple sclerosis. This CDR3 has 17 amino acids. Germline CDR1 is SGHTA and CDR2 is FQGNSA. The V end lost 6 bases, the J end lost 0 bases, and 20 bases lay between the germline ends. Material: peripheral blood, obtained before pregnancy. This receptor was identified in a female donor with multiple sclerosis, enrolled in a pregnancy study. The V gene is TRBV7-2, the J gene TRBJ1-2; TRBD1 is a possible D gene (5 bases). In DNA form, the CDR3 reads TGTGCCAGCAGTCGAGCATCCGGGACTCCAGCTAACTATGGCTACACCTTC. As protein: CASSRASGTPANYGYTF.